This TCR beta chain was documented in a study of blood T cell repertoires in COVID-19. CDR1 PRHDT and CDR2 FYEKMQ come from the germline V gene (reference sequence). V shed 4 bases and J 8 bases; nucleotides not matched to a gene: 5. This CDR3 has 15 amino acids. As processed by the authors: Estimation of nucleated cell counts was performed using reference gene primer amplification. The protocol was immunoSEQ multiplex PCR, while the TCRdb copy is restricted to in-frame clones and leaves out a portion. That table supplies the V and J calls and clone size; D and trimming were determined from the DNA. This table has some 65,000 clones, 90% appearing once.

The specimen sequenced was peripheral blood. This clonotype was sampled from a man aged 60-69 years with acute or convalescent COVID-19. The chain has TRBV13 and TRBJ2-1, with 13 bases that match TRBD2. The CDR3 reads CASSYRLAGGHEQFF. The DNA for the CDR3 is TGTGCCAGCAGCTACAGACTAGCGGGGGGCCATGAGCAGTTCTTC.